This T cell receptor beta chain was sequenced for a study of PD-L1 blockade in urothelial cancer. Time point meaning: pretreatment peripheral blood. This clone was counted once. This CDR3 is 12 amino acids long. V lost 2 bases and J 5 bases, leaving 4 bases between the germline ends. The germline V gene encodes CDR1 SGHVS and CDR2 FQNEAQ. Only in-frame clones appear in the TCRdb table, and some are missing; sequencing was by immunoSEQ multiplex PCR. Of 43,000 or so clones listed, approximately 80% are singletons. The TCR sequence derives from a man aged 55 to 69 with urothelial cancer. The sequences come from PBMCs, collected around atezolizumab (anti-PD-L1) treatment. The chain carries TRBV7-8 and TRBJ2-1; D uncertain. The CDR3 sequence is CASSLLDNEQFF. The CDR3 DNA sequence: TGTGCCAGCAGCTTACTTGACAATGAGCAGTTCTTC.